The source of this T cell receptor beta chain is a study of blood T cell repertoires in COVID-19. Sequencing was performed with immunoSEQ multiplex PCR; in TCRdb, only in-frame clones are kept and a portion is missing. The data show 350,000 to 400,000 clones, roughly nine tenths seen once. Germline V gene lookup returns CDR1 SNHLY and CDR2 FYNNEI. The CDR3 covers 16 residues. Germline trimming cut 7 bases from V and 5 bases from J; bases unmatched to any gene: 10. Material: peripheral blood. This sequence was found in a woman younger than 45 with COVID-19, enrolled during active disease. The genes are TRBV2 and TRBJ2-3, with 12 bases fitting TRBD1. As DNA, the CDR3 is TGTGCCAGCACCCATCGGGGACAGGGGGCTATAGATACGCAGTATTTT. This sequence encodes CASTHRGQGAIDTQYF. The variable domain in full, completed from reference TRBV2 and TRBJ2-3, reads EPEVTQTPSHQVTQMGQEVILRCVPISNHLYFYWYRQILGQKVEFLVSFYNNEISEKSEIFDDQFSVERPDGSNFTLKIRSTKLEDSAMYFCASTHRGQGAIDTQYFGPGTRLTVL.